This T cell receptor beta chain was obtained from a study of cytomegalovirus exposure and HLA in healthy donors. Points from the study as a whole: Several of the most significant clusters appeared, in a later analysis, to be linked to common viral pathogens. The number of N-insertions in an Asian-associated ancestry cluster was reportedly below the 666-donor mean in a later analysis.

Comment on this clone: Its matching antigen is unknown.

This CDR3 has 15 residues. The germline V gene has CDR1 SGDLS and CDR2 YYNGEE. Trimming at V came to 4 bases and at J to 6 bases, leaving 10 bases not matched to a gene. With 60 Vbeta and 13 Jbeta primers, the PCR was carried out. Repertoires were generated with immunoSEQ multiplex PCR, while TCRdb's copy carries only in-frame clones and drops some. The table lists approximately 68,000 clones. The specimen sequenced was PBMCs. The sequence came from a female donor in good health and CMV-seropositive. The rearrangement uses TRBV9 and TRBJ2-3; 8 nucleotides line up with TRBD2. This chain's CDR3 is CASSTSGSGSDTQYF. The DNA for the CDR3 is TGTGCCAGCAGCACCAGCGGGAGTGGTTCCGATACGCAGTATTTT.